This T cell receptor beta chain was sequenced during a study of vaccination and CD4 T cells after COVID-19. For the study at large: Each control was exposed to a CEFX pool, an HIV-1 Nef pool, or no peptide at all.

Once obtained from cultured CD4+ T cells, the DNA was sequenced using the Oncomine TCR Beta short-read assay. Once CD4+ T cells had been cultured, genomic DNA was extracted from them. TCRdb re-derived calls from the PCR reads in MiXCR, one entry per CDR3 protein. This table has roughly 9,200 distinct CDR3 sequences, roughly 36% appearing once. V was clipped by 4 bases and J by 6 bases; unmatched bases: 4. CDR3 size: 13 residues. Germline-derived CDR1 and CDR2 are KGHSH and LQKENI. About this clonotype itself: The antigen is unknown.

The treatment here: approximately nine-day PBMC culture with coronavirus spike peptide pools or control peptides (ViraFEST assay). Gathering of the CD4+ T cells, from the unexposed donor, took place before the COVID-19 pandemic (2011-2018). PBMCs were cultured at around 1.8 million per well with roughly 10 IU/ml IL-2 and approximately 9.4 ug/ml peptide pools. The V and J genes are TRBV18 and TRBJ1-1, with 8 nucleotides matching TRBD1. The sample consisted of CD4+ T cells from blood, cultured in vitro. This receptor was identified in a human donor in good health. The CDR3 region is CASSLRGLAEAFF. CDR3 coding DNA: TGTGCCAGCTCACTCAGGGGGCTCGCTGAAGCTTTCTTT.